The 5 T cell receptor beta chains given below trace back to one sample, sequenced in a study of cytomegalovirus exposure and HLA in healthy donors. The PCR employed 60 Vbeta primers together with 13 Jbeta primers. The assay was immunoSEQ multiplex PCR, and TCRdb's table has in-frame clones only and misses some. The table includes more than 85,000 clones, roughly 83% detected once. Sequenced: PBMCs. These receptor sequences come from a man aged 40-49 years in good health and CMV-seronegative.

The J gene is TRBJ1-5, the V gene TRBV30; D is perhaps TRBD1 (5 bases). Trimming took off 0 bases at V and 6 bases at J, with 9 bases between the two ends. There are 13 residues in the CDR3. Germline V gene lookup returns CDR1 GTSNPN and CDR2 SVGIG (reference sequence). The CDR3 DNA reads TGTGCCTGGAGTGTCGGAGGGGTTCAGCCCCAGCATTTT. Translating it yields CAWSVGGVQPQHF.

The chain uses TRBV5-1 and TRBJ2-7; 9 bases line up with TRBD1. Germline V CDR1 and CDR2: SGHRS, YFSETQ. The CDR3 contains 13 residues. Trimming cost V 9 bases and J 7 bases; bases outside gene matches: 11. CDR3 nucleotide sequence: TGCGCCACCCAGCGGGACAGGGTGGGGGAGCAGTACTTC. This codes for CATQRDRVGEQYF.

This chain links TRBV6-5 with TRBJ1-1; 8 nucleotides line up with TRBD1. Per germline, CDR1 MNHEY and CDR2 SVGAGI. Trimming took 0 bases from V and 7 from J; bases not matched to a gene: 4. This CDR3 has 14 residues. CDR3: CASSYSDRGDEAFF. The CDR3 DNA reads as TGTGCCAGCAGTTACTCAGACAGGGGCGATGAAGCTTTCTTT.

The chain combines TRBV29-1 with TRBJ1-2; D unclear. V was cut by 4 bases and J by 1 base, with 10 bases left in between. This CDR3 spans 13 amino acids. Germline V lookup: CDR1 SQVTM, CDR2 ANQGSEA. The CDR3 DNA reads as TGCAGCGTTGTCCGTACCGGTAACTATGGCTACACCTTC. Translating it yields CSVVRTGNYGYTF.

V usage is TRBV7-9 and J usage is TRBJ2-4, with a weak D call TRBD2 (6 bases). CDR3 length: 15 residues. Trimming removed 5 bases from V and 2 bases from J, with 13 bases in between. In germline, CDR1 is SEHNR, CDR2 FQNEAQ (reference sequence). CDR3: CASSPLRGTKNIQYF. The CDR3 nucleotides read TGTGCCAGCAGCCCCCTGCGCGGGACCAAAAACATTCAGTACTTC.